These 15 T cell receptor beta chains originate from one sample sequenced in a study of cytomegalovirus exposure and HLA in healthy donors. PCR amplification relied on 60 Vbeta primers (plus 13 Jbeta primers). Profiling relied on immunoSEQ multiplex PCR, and the TCRdb table lists in-frame clones only, not all of them. The sample carries about 73,000 clones, around 81% recorded once. Sequencing was done on a sample of PBMCs. The receptors come from a male donor in good health and CMV-seronegative.

The V gene is TRBV19, the J gene TRBJ1-1, with D maybe TRBD1 (6 bases). V was pared by 3 bases and J by 1 base, with 12 bases between. Germline V gene sequence: CDR1 LNHDA, CDR2 SQIVND (reference sequence). This CDR3 has 15 residues. CDR3 sequence reads: CASSIGNRENTEAFF. The CDR3 DNA follows: TGTGCCAGTAGTATTGGTAACAGGGAGAACACTGAAGCTTTCTTT.

Comment on this clone: An end of the junction does not agree with germline; a read error may underlie this. This chain links TRBV7-9 with TRBJ1-3; a possible D gene is TRBD1 (5 bases). The CDR3 contains 15 residues. Germline V gene lookup returns CDR1 SEHNR and CDR2 FQNEAQ (reference sequence). The CDR3 here is CSSSWGKASGNTIYF. The CDR3 coding sequence is TGTTCCAGCAGCTGGGGCAAGGCATCTGGAAACACCATATATTTT.

CDR3 in amino acids: CASSVTSGSWDEQYF. CDR3 DNA: TGTGCCAGCAGCGTAACCAGCGGGAGTTGGGACGAGCAGTACTTC. V is TRBV7-2 and J is TRBJ2-5, with TRBD2 matching 8 bases. The J call may be wrong; the DNA end is better matched by TRBJ2-7. CDR1 SGHTA and CDR2 FQGNSA come from the germline V gene. There are 15 residues in the CDR3.

The rearrangement uses TRBV4-3 and TRBJ2-1; 8 positions agree with TRBD2. Germline assignment: CDR1 LGHNA and CDR2 YSLEER. J was trimmed by 6 bases and V by 4 bases; bases with no gene match: 5. The CDR3 has 14 amino acids. The CDR3 DNA is TGCGCCAGCAGCCGGGACGGGGGGGCCAATGAGCAGTTCTTC. It codes for CASSRDGGANEQFF.

This clone was seen only a few times. The chain is built from TRBV10-3 and TRBJ2-1; 7 bases align to TRBD2. The germline V gene has CDR1 ENHRY and CDR2 SYGVKD. The CDR3 consists of 15 residues. Trimming removed 3 bases from V and 6 bases from J; junction bases left unmatched: 8. The DNA for the CDR3 is TGTGCCATCAGTGAAGGGAGGGATCCGAGCAATGAGCAGTTCTTC. This encodes CAISEGRDPSNEQFF.

The V call is TRBV4-2, the J call TRBJ1-3; D is ambiguous. The germline CDR1 and CDR2 sequences are LGHNA and YNFKEQ. CDR3 size: 16 residues. Trimming removed 0 bases at V and 4 bases at J, with 13 bases between. The CDR3 here is CASSQDTADRGNTIYF. CDR3 DNA: TGTGCCAGCAGCCAAGACACTGCGGATCGGGGAAACACCATATATTTT.

This clone appeared once. The gene calls are TRBV4-3 and TRBJ1-4, with TRBD1 matching 9 bases. Germline CDR1 LGHNA, CDR2 YSLEER. V lost 1 base, J lost 7 bases, and 10 bases stayed unmatched. This CDR3 comprises 17 residues. The CDR3 loop is CASSQGWGQGGREKLFF. CDR3 nucleotides: TGCGCCAGCAGCCAAGGGTGGGGACAGGGTGGTCGTGAAAAACTGTTTTTT.

The rearrangement links TRBV29-1 to TRBJ1-1; TRBD1 is a possible D gene (6 bases). V was clipped by 7 bases and J by 0 bases, with 15 bases between them. The CDR3 covers 14 residues. Germline loops: CDR1 SQVTM, CDR2 ANQGSEA. CDR3 nucleotides: TGCAGCGCCCCAGGGGCCGGCTTGAACACTGAAGCTTTCTTT. The encoded protein is CSAPGAGLNTEAFF.

V and J are TRBV25-1 and TRBJ2-7; TRBD1 agrees at 9 bases. Per germline, CDR1 MGHDK and CDR2 SYGVNS. This CDR3 has 17 residues. V shed 4 bases, J shed 6 bases, and the junction held 16 bases outside the gene matches. The CDR3, as DNA: TGTGCCAGCAGTGCCTACGCGGGACAGGGAAATAGGGGCGAGCAGTACTTC. It translates to CASSAYAGQGNRGEQYF.

The rearrangement joins TRBV7-6 to TRBJ1-1; no reliable D call. The CDR3 sequence is 16 residues long. Trimming took 0 bases from V and 0 from J, leaving 11 bases between them. Germline V gene data show CDR1 as SGHVS and CDR2 as FNYEAQ. DNA for the CDR3: TGTGCCAGCAGCTTAGCCATAGGCGGGGTGAACACTGAAGCTTTCTTT. It is translated as CASSLAIGGVNTEAFF.

The rearrangement joins TRBV29-1 to TRBJ2-7, with 8 nucleotides matching TRBD2. The CDR3 spans 13 residues. Unmatched junction bases numbered 7, after V lost 3 bases and J lost 6 bases. Germline V gene sequence: CDR1 SQVTM, CDR2 ANQGSEA. Written as DNA, the CDR3 is TGCAGCGTTGAGGGGGGACTAGACTGCGAGCAGTACTTC. It specifies CSVEGGLDCEQYF.

The chain employs TRBV9 and TRBJ2-3; 9 bases agree with TRBD1. CDR1 SGDLS and CDR2 YYNGEE come from the germline V gene. The CDR3 runs 16 residues. Trimming cost V 0 bases and J 1 base; bases outside gene matches: 3. CDR3 sequence reads: CASSVGRTGGTDTQYF. DNA of the CDR3: TGTGCCAGCAGCGTAGGCAGGACAGGGGGCACAGATACGCAGTATTTT.

A few counts support this clone. V gene TRBV5-8 combines with J gene TRBJ1-5; D remains ambiguous. Germline CDR1 SGHTS, CDR2 YDEGEE. Trimming left V 0 bases short and J 2 bases short, with 3 bases between. The CDR3 is made up of 13 amino acids. The CDR3 DNA is TGTGCCAGCAGCTTGGCCGGCAATCAGCCCCAGCATTTT. Translation gives CASSLAGNQPQHF.

This clone was picked up a small number of times. CDR3 residues: CASSASSQGTDTQYF. For the CDR3, the DNA is TGTGCCAGCAGCGCCAGCTCTCAGGGAACAGATACGCAGTATTTT. The chain uses TRBV9 and TRBJ2-3, with a weak D call TRBD1 (5 bases). Germline CDR1 is SGDLS and CDR2 is YYNGEE. V lost 3 bases, J lost 3 bases, and 14 bases lay in between. The CDR3 is 15 amino acids.

The chain combines TRBV27 with TRBJ2-7; 9 bases are a match to TRBD1. CDR1 and CDR2 (germline): MNHEY, SMNVEV (reference sequence). CDR3 length: 14 residues. With 2 bases clipped from V and 2 bases from J, the junction kept 1 base outside the gene matches. As DNA, the CDR3 is TGTGCCAGCAGTTTAGGGACAGGGCCCTACGAGCAGTACTTC. Protein sequence: CASSLGTGPYEQYF.